This entry lists 32 T cell receptor beta chains sequenced from one sample in a study of blood T cell repertoires in COVID-19. TCRdb keeps only in-frame clones here, not all; method: immunoSEQ multiplex PCR. The sample contains a few hundred thousand clones, roughly 90% of which appear only once. The sequenced sample consisted of peripheral blood. Every receptor here comes from a young woman with active or convalescent COVID-19.

The chain employs TRBV10-2 and TRBJ1-2, with 8 nucleotides matching TRBD1. The CDR3 loop spans 17 amino acids. The V and J ends lost 7 bases and 3 bases, in that order; junction bases with no gene match: 16. Germline CDR1 reads WSHSY; CDR2 reads SAAADI. CDR3 residues: CASIAIGQGSRDYGYTF. The CDR3 DNA follows: TGCGCCAGCATCGCAATAGGACAGGGCTCACGCGACTATGGCTACACCTTC.

The chain uses TRBV6-1 and TRBJ1-3; D is perhaps TRBD1 (5 bases). From germline, CDR1 is MNHNS and CDR2 SASEGT. This CDR3 has 14 amino acids. V shed 3 bases and J shed 0 bases, with 6 bases lying between them. DNA for the CDR3: TGTGCCAGCAGTGACAGGGACTCTGGAAACACCATATATTTT. This sequence encodes CASSDRDSGNTIYF.

The V gene is TRBV6-5, the J gene TRBJ2-2, with 8 positions matching TRBD1. The CDR3 length is 13 residues. Trimming removed 10 bases from V and 4 bases from J; junction bases left unmatched: 5. Germline lookup yields CDR1 MNHEY and CDR2 SVGAGI. The CDR3 DNA follows: TGTGCCACCAAGACAGGGGTCACCGGGGAGCTGTTTTTT. It is translated as CATKTGVTGELFF.

This clone was detected a few times. The gene calls are TRBV6-2 or TRBV6-3 and TRBJ2-7; 10 positions agree with TRBD1. The CDR3 covers 16 residues. The germline V gene encodes CDR1 MNHEY and CDR2 SVGEGT. Trimming took 0 bases from V and 6 from J; bases not matched to a gene: 8. CDR3 in DNA: TGTGCCAGCAGTTACTCCGGGACAGGGGAACGGCGCGAGCAGTACTTC. Amino acids: CASSYSGTGERREQYF.

V and J are TRBV4-2 and TRBJ2-3; 9 bases map to TRBD1. Germline CDR1 reads LGHNA; CDR2 reads YNFKEQ. This CDR3 is built from 18 residues. With 1 base clipped from V and 0 bases from J, the junction kept 8 bases outside the gene matches. CDR3 protein: CASSQGHRTGVSTDTQYF. CDR3 bases: TGTGCCAGCAGCCAAGGACACAGGACAGGGGTGAGCACAGATACGCAGTATTTT.

The genes are TRBV24-1 and TRBJ1-1; D is perhaps TRBD1 (6 bases). Germline values: CDR1 KGHDR, CDR2 SFDVKD. V dropped 4 bases and J dropped 3 bases, with 11 bases sitting between them. The CDR3 consists of 14 residues. The CDR3 DNA reads as TGTGCCACCAGTGACCCCGACAGGCACACTGAAGCTTTCTTT. Residues: CATSDPDRHTEAFF.

CDR3 DNA: TGCGCCAGCAGCTCCGCCACGTATTCGGCAGGAGGAAACACTGAAGCTTTCTTT. Protein sequence: CASSSATYSAGGNTEAFF. The J gene is TRBJ1-1, the V gene TRBV5-1, with unresolved D. V lost 3 bases to trimming and J lost 2 bases, with 23 bases between them. Germline CDR1 SGHRS, CDR2 YFSETQ. CDR3 size: 18 residues.

The gene calls are TRBV19 and TRBJ1-5; maybe TRBD1 (5 bases). V was trimmed by 5 bases and J by 2 bases, leaving 16 bases between them. The CDR3 consists of 16 residues. The germline V gene has CDR1 LNHDA and CDR2 SQIVND (reference sequence). The CDR3 region has the DNA TGTGCCAGTAGTGGGGAGGGGAAGAGTGGCAATCAGCCCCAGCATTTT. Protein product: CASSGEGKSGNQPQHF.

V and J are TRBV3-1 (or the pseudogene TRBV3-2) and TRBJ2-7; 7 bases align to TRBD2. The CDR3 has 17 residues. V lost 4 bases, J lost 2 bases, and 14 bases stayed unmatched. Germline lookup yields CDR1 LGHDT and CDR2 YNNKEL (reference sequence). CDR3: CASSLGAAGEQTYEQYF. The CDR3 DNA follows: TGTGCCAGCAGCCTTGGGGCGGCGGGGGAGCAAACCTACGAGCAGTACTTC.

This clone was seen a few times. The chain uses TRBV6-5 and TRBJ2-1; D is uncertain. Per germline, CDR1 MNHEY and CDR2 SVGAGI. The V end was cut by 4 bases, the J end by 9 bases, with 22 bases between. The CDR3 sequence is 16 residues long. The CDR3 coding sequence is TGTGCCAGCAGTTCGCGACCGCCACCCGCCGGGTTTGAGCAGTTCTTC. Translating it yields CASSSRPPPAGFEQFF.

CDR3 nucleotide sequence: TGTGCCACCAGCAGAGGTCGGGGGTTCCACGAGCAGTACTTC. Translation: CATSRGRGFHEQYF. The chain joins TRBV15 to TRBJ2-7; D might be TRBD2 (6 bases). Trimming left V 1 base short and J 5 bases short, with 12 bases between. This CDR3 is built from 14 residues. Germline lookup yields CDR1 LNHNV and CDR2 YYDKDF (reference sequence).

V usage is TRBV20-1 and J usage is TRBJ1-1; D is unresolved. Looked up from germline, CDR1 is DFQATT and CDR2 is SNEGSKA (reference sequence). Trimming removed 6 bases from V and 1 base from J, with 6 bases in between. This CDR3 contains 11 residues. The CDR3 nucleotides read TGCAGTGCGGAGAAGAACACTGAAGCTTTCTTT. Residues: CSAEKNTEAFF.

The chain is built from TRBV5-4 and TRBJ2-3; no clear D. Trimming took off 4 bases at V and 0 bases at J, with 12 bases between the two ends. The germline V gene has CDR1 SGHNT and CDR2 YYREEE (reference sequence). The CDR3 runs to 15 residues. The CDR3 DNA reads as TGTGCCAGCAGCCGCGCGTTGCCTAGCACAGATACGCAGTATTTT. It codes for CASSRALPSTDTQYF. The entire variable domain, with the rest obtained from reference TRBV5-4 and TRBJ2-3, is as follows: ETGVTQSPTHLIKTRGQQVTLRCSSQSGHNTVSWYQQALGQGPQFIFQYYREEENGRGNFPPRFSGLQFPNYSSELNVNALELDDSALYLCASSRALPSTDTQYFGPGTRLTVL.

The chain recombines TRBV19 with TRBJ1-1; D is possibly TRBD1 (5 bases). Germline-derived CDR1 and CDR2 are LNHDA and SQIVND (reference sequence). This CDR3 has 14 amino acids. V was clipped by 2 bases and J by 3 bases, with 10 bases between them. CDR3 residues: CASSIIAGDTEAFF. CDR3 bases: TGTGCCAGTAGTATAATTGCGGGGGACACTGAAGCTTTCTTT.

V is TRBV24-1 and J is TRBJ2-1, with 10 bases aligning to TRBD2. CDR3 size: 17 residues. Germline CDR1 is KGHDR and CDR2 is SFDVKD. J was trimmed by 5 bases and V by 0 bases; bases with no gene match: 6. In DNA form, the CDR3 reads TGTGCCACCAGTGATTTGGGAGCGGGGGGGATTAACAATGAGCAGTTCTTC. The encoded protein is CATSDLGAGGINNEQFF.

J is TRBJ2-3 and V is TRBV5-4; 11 nucleotides line up with TRBD2. V lost 1 base to trimming and J lost 2 bases; unmatched junction nucleotides: 6. The CDR3 has 17 amino acids. CDR1 and CDR2 (germline): SGHNT, YYREEE (reference sequence). The CDR3 here is CASSLRLAGGPTDTQYF. CDR3 DNA: TGTGCCAGCAGCTTGCGGCTAGCGGGGGGACCCACAGATACGCAGTATTTT.

The gene calls are TRBV27 and TRBJ1-2; perhaps TRBD1 as D (5 bases). CDR1 MNHEY and CDR2 SMNVEV come from the germline V gene (reference sequence). The CDR3 has 15 amino acids. The V end lost 4 bases, the J end lost 8 bases, and 20 bases lay between the germline ends. CDR3 bases: TGTGCCAGCAGTTCGCCGGTCCAGGGAAACGAAGGCTACACCTTC. Its protein is CASSSPVQGNEGYTF.

Comments on this clone: Different DNA sequences within this sample yield the same CDR3. The chain carries TRBV30 and TRBJ1-5; D remains unclear. CDR3 length: 14 residues. The germline gives CDR1 GTSNPN, CDR2 SVGIG (reference sequence). The V end lost 0 bases, the J end lost 6 bases, and 12 bases lay between the germline ends. CDR3 region: CAWSVLGSGQPQHF. As DNA, the CDR3 is TGTGCCTGGAGTGTACTAGGGTCGGGTCAGCCCCAGCATTTT.

The chain uses TRBV30 and TRBJ2-1; TRBD2 matches at 8 bases. V was pared by 5 bases and J by 8 bases, with 5 bases of the junction left unmatched. Germline CDR1 GTSNPN, CDR2 SVGIG (reference sequence). The CDR3 spans 12 residues. The CDR3 sequence: CAWEGLGHEQFF. CDR3 bases: TGTGCCTGGGAGGGACTAGGCCATGAGCAGTTCTTC.

The chain combines TRBV28 with TRBJ1-2, with D unresolved. The germline CDR1 and CDR2 sequences are MDHEN and SYDVKM. Trimming left V 6 bases short and J 6 bases short, with 14 bases between. This CDR3 is built from 13 residues. The CDR3, as DNA: TGTGCCAGCAGCCCACAGACCGCAGATGGCTACACCTTC. This encodes CASSPQTADGYTF.

This clone was counted once. The chain links TRBV19 to TRBJ1-5; D is uncertain. This CDR3 comprises 13 residues. The germline V gene encodes CDR1 LNHDA and CDR2 SQIVND (reference sequence). The V end lost 4 bases, the J end lost 2 bases, and 6 bases lay between the germline ends. CDR3 in amino acids: CASSSTRNQPQHF. The CDR3 DNA reads as TGTGCCAGTAGTAGCACACGCAATCAGCCCCAGCATTTT.

This clone was found once. The chain links TRBV5-1 to TRBJ2-3; 9 bases align to TRBD1. The trim removed 0 bases at V and 7 bases at J, leaving 9 bases unmatched. Germline CDR1 SGHRS, CDR2 YFSETQ. The length of the CDR3 is 16 residues. CDR3 amino acids: CASSLAGQGRLHTQYF. The CDR3 coding sequence is TGCGCCAGCAGCTTGGCGGGACAGGGTCGGCTACATACGCAGTATTTT.

This chain connects TRBV19 to TRBJ1-1; 12 bases match TRBD1. Germline V CDR1 and CDR2: LNHDA, SQIVND (reference sequence). V gave up 4 bases and J gave up 0 bases; unmatched junction bases: 3. The CDR3 is 16 residues long. The CDR3 sequence is CASSSGTGGMNTEAFF. CDR3 coding DNA: TGTGCCAGTAGTAGCGGGACAGGGGGCATGAACACTGAAGCTTTCTTT.

The J gene is TRBJ2-1, the V gene TRBV5-1; 9 bases agree with TRBD2. Unmatched junction bases numbered 7, after V lost 4 bases and J lost 5 bases. The CDR3 spans 15 residues. Germline V gives CDR1 SGHRS, CDR2 YFSETQ. The CDR3 DNA reads TGCGCCAGCAGCCGTTCTAGCGGGGAAAACAATGAGCAGTTCTTC. Protein: CASSRSSGENNEQFF.

V is TRBV19 and J is TRBJ2-7; 10 bases align to TRBD1. This CDR3 region has 14 residues. CDR1 and CDR2 (germline): LNHDA, SQIVND (reference sequence). J gave up 6 bases and V 5 bases, and 7 bases lay outside the gene matches. Written as DNA, the CDR3 is TGTGCCAGTAGTCCCCGGGACAGGGGCCCCGAGCAGTACTTC. It translates to CASSPRDRGPEQYF.

The J gene is TRBJ2-3, the V gene TRBV5-4; 7 bases map to TRBD1. With 4 bases clipped from V and 6 bases from J, the junction kept 11 bases outside the gene matches. CDR1 and CDR2 from the germline V gene are SGHNT and YYREEE (reference sequence). This CDR3 contains 15 residues. CDR3 region: CASSTAKDRLDTQYF. The CDR3 nucleotides read TGTGCCAGCAGCACAGCGAAGGACAGGTTGGATACGCAGTATTTT.

This clone was detected only a few times. The chain employs TRBV5-1 and TRBJ2-7, with unresolved D. V gave up 4 bases and J gave up 4 bases, with 6 bases separating them. This CDR3 is built from 11 residues. Germline CDR1 and CDR2: SGHRS and YFSETQ. CDR3 amino acids: CASSGPYEQYF. CDR3 sequence (DNA): TGCGCCAGCAGCGGGCCTTACGAGCAGTACTTC.

The chain joins TRBV6-5 to TRBJ1-4; weak D call: TRBD1 (5 bases). The CDR3 has 13 amino acids. Germline CDR1 reads MNHEY; CDR2 reads SVGAGI. V lost 10 bases, J lost 8 bases, and 17 bases lay in between. CDR3 residues: CAKIAVDTEKLFF. CDR3 DNA: TGTGCCAAAATCGCGGTGGACACCGAAAAACTGTTTTTT.

The CDR3 DNA sequence: TGTGCCAGCAGCCTTAACGGGGGAGCTAGCACAGATACGCAGTATTTT. Translated, it gives CASSLNGGASTDTQYF. The chain joins TRBV7-2 to TRBJ2-3; D perhaps matches TRBD2 (6 bases). Per the germline V gene, CDR1 is SGHTA and CDR2 is FQGNSA. CDR3 length equals 16 residues. V was clipped by 5 bases and J by 0 bases, with 15 bases between them.

The sample holds a few counts of this clone. This specimen includes other DNA sequences encoding the same CDR3. The chain employs TRBV14 and TRBJ2-2; D is ambiguous. The CDR3 runs to 14 residues. CDR1 is SGHDN, CDR2 FVKESK, per germline. V shed 0 bases and J shed 6 bases, with 8 bases lying between them. The CDR3 protein is CASSQDRRAGELFF. The CDR3 DNA is TGTGCCAGCAGCCAAGATAGACGGGCCGGGGAGCTGTTTTTT.

The V call is TRBV24-1, the J call TRBJ1-1; 7 bases fit TRBD1. Germline V gene sequence: CDR1 KGHDR, CDR2 SFDVKD. V dropped 4 bases and J dropped 1; count of bases not matched to a gene: 2. This CDR3 comprises 14 residues. CDR3 loop: CATSDRTGNTEAFF. CDR3 nucleotide sequence: TGTGCCACCAGTGACCGGACAGGGAACACTGAAGCTTTCTTT.

The rearrangement links TRBV5-4 to TRBJ2-1; D is possibly TRBD2 (6 bases). Germline V lookup: CDR1 SGHNT, CDR2 YYREEE (reference sequence). The germline V and J ends were trimmed by 0 bases and 6 bases, with 13 bases remaining between them. This CDR3 region has 15 residues. This CDR3 reads CASSLAAGGGNEQFF. As DNA, the CDR3 is TGTGCCAGCAGCTTGGCTGCTGGGGGAGGCAATGAGCAGTTCTTC.